The sequence of this TCR beta chain was determined in a study of blood T cell repertoires in COVID-19. This CDR3 comprises 15 residues. V was trimmed by 3 bases and J by 5 bases, leaving 14 bases between them. Germline CDR1 and CDR2: LNHDA and SQIVND (reference sequence). Assay used: immunoSEQ multiplex PCR; TCRdb lists only in-frame clones, some missing. The sample yields about 190,000 clones, around three quarters seen once. This TCR was sampled from a man in his sixties with active or convalescent COVID-19. The chain is built from TRBV19 and TRBJ1-5; a weak D match, TRBD1 (5 bases). Specimen: peripheral blood. This CDR3 is CASSIPGRDDQPQHF. Written as DNA, the CDR3 is TGTGCCAGTAGTATCCCTGGCAGGGATGATCAGCCCCAGCATTTT.